The source of this T cell receptor beta chain is a study of T cells in Graves' hyperthyroidism and ophthalmopathy. The overall study: It was at initial diagnosis, before any treatment, that peripheral blood was collected.

Participants, patients aged 18 to 65, had newly diagnosed hyperthyroidism with a duration under 2 months. The length of the CDR3 is 16 residues. V dropped 5 bases and J dropped 0 bases, with 13 bases sitting between them. In germline, CDR1 is SGHTA, CDR2 FQGNSA. This clonotype was seen a few times. RNA transcripts were the template for amplifying TCR beta CDR3 regions. Primed by the HTBI set, a first-round RT-PCR was run on the TCR CDR3. TCRdb re-called the multiplex PCR reads with MiXCR, one entry per CDR3 protein. Of around 450,000 distinct CDR3 sequences detected, 15% to 17% appear once; the ten largest clones hold about 14%.

The chain is built from TRBV7-2 and TRBJ2-2; possibly TRBD1 for D (6 bases). The sample comprised blood. The origin of this receptor is a woman between 18 and 30 years old with Graves' hyperthyroidism. The CDR3 spells CASSPPEGANTGELFF. DNA for the CDR3: TGTGCCAGCAGCCCCCCCGAGGGGGCGAACACCGGGGAGCTGTTTTTT.